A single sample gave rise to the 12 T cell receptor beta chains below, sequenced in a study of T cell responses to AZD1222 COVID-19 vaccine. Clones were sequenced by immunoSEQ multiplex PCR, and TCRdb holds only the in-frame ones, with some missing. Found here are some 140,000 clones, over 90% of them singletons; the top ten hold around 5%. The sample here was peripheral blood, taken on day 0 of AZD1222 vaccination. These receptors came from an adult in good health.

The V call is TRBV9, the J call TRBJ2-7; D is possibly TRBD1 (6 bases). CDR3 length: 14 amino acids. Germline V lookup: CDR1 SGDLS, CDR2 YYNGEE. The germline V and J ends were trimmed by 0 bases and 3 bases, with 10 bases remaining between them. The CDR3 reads CASSVGDTLYEQYF. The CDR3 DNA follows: TGTGCCAGCAGCGTAGGGGACACACTCTACGAGCAGTACTTC.

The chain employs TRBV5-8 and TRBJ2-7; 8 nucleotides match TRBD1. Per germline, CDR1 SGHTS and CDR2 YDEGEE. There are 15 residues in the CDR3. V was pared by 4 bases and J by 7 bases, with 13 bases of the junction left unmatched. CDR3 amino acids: CASSGKNRGSKEQYF. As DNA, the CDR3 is TGTGCCAGCAGCGGAAAGAACAGGGGGTCGAAAGAGCAGTACTTC.

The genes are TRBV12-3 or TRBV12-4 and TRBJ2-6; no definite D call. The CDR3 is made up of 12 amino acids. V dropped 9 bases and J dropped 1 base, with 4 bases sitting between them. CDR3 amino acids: CASRSGANVLTF. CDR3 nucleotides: TGTGCCAGTAGGTCTGGGGCCAACGTCCTGACTTTC.

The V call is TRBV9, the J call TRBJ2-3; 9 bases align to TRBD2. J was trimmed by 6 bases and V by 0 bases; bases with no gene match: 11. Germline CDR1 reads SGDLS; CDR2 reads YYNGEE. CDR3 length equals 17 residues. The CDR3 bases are TGTGCCAGCAGCGTAGGTCCTAGCGGGGTGGGGGATGATACGCAGTATTTT. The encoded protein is CASSVGPSGVGDDTQYF. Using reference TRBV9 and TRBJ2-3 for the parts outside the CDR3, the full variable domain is DSGVTQTPKHLITATGQRVTLRCSPRSGDLSVYWYQQSLDQGLQFLIQYYNGEERAKGNILERFSAQQFPDLHSELNLSSLELGDSALYFCASSVGPSGVGDDTQYFGPGTRLTVL.

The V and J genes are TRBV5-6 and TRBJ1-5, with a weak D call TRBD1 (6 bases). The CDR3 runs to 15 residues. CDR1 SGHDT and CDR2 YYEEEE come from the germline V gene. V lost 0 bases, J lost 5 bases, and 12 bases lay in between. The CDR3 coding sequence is TGTGCCAGCAGCTTGGGGCAGGGGAATCATCAGCCCCAGCATTTT. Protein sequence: CASSLGQGNHQPQHF.

CDR3 in DNA: TGTGCCAGCAGCGTAACAAACCAATACAATGAGCAGTTCTTC. This codes for CASSVTNQYNEQFF. The chain carries TRBV9 and TRBJ2-1, with D uncertain. V was shortened by 1 base and J by 4 bases, with 9 bases between the two germline ends. Germline-derived CDR1 and CDR2 are SGDLS and YYNGEE. CDR3 length equals 14 residues.

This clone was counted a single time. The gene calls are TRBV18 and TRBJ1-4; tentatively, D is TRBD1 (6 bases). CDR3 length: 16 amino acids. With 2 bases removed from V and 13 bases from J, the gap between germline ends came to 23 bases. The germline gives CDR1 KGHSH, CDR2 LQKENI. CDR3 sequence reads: CASSPIVETKRGGLFF. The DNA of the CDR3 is TGTGCCAGCTCACCAATAGTCGAGACGAAGAGGGGGGGACTGTTTTTT.

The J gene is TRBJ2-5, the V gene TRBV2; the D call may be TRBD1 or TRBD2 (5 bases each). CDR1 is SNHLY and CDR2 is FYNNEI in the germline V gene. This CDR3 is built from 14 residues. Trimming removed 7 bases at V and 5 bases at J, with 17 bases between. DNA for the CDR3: TGTGCCAGCACCCTCCGGGACCCCGGGGAGACCCAGTACTTC. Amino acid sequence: CASTLRDPGETQYF.

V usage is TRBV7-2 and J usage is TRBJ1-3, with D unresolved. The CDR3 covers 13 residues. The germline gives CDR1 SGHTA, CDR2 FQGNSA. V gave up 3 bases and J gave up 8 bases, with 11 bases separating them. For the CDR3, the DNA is TGTGCCAGCAGCTTCTCCGGAGGCGACACCATATATTTT. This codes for CASSFSGGDTIYF.

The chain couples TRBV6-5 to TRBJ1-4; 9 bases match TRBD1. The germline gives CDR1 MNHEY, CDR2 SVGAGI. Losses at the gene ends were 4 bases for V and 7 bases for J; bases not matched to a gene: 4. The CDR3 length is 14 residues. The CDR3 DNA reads TGTGCCAGCAGTTTTACAGGGGGCCGTGAAAAACTGTTTTTT. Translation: CASSFTGGREKLFF.

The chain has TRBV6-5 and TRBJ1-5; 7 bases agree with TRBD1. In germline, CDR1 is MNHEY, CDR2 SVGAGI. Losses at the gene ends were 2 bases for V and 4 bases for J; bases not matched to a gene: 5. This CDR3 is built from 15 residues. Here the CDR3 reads CASSYRTGTNQPQHF. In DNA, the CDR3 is TGTGCCAGCAGTTACAGGACAGGAACTAATCAGCCCCAGCATTTT.

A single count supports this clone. CDR3 nucleotide sequence: TGTGCCAGCAGTTTATCCTATACCGGGGGGGCCGATGGCTACACCTTC. Encoded protein: CASSLSYTGGADGYTF. J is TRBJ1-2 and V is TRBV27; possible D gene TRBD1, 6 bases. Trimming removed 0 bases from V and 6 bases from J, with 17 bases in between. Per the germline V gene, CDR1 is MNHEY and CDR2 is SMNVEV (reference sequence). CDR3 length: 16 amino acids.